These 10 T cell receptor beta chains originate from one sample sequenced in a study of response to subunit inactivated influenza vaccine. TCRdb itself ran the RT-PCR reads through MiXCR, one entry per CDR3 protein. Of about 540,000 distinct CDR3 sequences listed, 20% to 25% were seen once; the top ten hold about 3%. These same records also appear under a second study, on T cells expressing NK-cell markers. According to that study: Researchers built TCR beta cDNA using 5'RACE template switching with UMIs.

This specimen was CD4+ T cells sorted from PBMCs, taken about 12 days after vaccination. Source of these receptors: a man aged 50 to 59 who received an inactivated influenza vaccine.

This clonotype was recorded many times. The V and J genes are TRBV24-1 and TRBJ2-1; 12 nucleotides align to TRBD2. V shed 3 bases, J shed 6 bases, and the junction held 8 bases outside the gene matches. Germline V gives CDR1 KGHDR, CDR2 SFDVKD. The CDR3 runs 17 residues. CDR3 protein: CATSDNSPGLAGNEQFF. In DNA, the CDR3 is TGTGCCACCAGTGATAACTCCCCGGGACTAGCGGGCAATGAGCAGTTCTTC.

This clonotype was detected only a few times. V usage is TRBV27 and J usage is TRBJ2-7; 7 nucleotides match TRBD2. Trimming cost V 1 base and J 5 bases; bases outside gene matches: 14. This CDR3 contains 17 residues. CDR1 MNHEY and CDR2 SMNVEV come from the germline V gene (reference sequence). CDR3 bases: TGTGCCAGCAGTTTATACCCCCCAAAGCGGGACCCCCACGAGCAGTACTTC. This translates into CASSLYPPKRDPHEQYF.

The chain joins TRBV7-2 to TRBJ1-5; TRBD1 aligns across 7 bases. CDR1 is SGHTA and CDR2 is FQGNSA in the germline V gene. The ends lost 5 bases at V and 7 bases at J; junction bases unmatched: 5. This CDR3 has 13 amino acids. CDR3 DNA sequence: TGTGCCAGCAGCCCGACAGGGTTCCAGCCCCAGCATTTT. Residues: CASSPTGFQPQHF.

J is TRBJ1-1 and V is TRBV20-1, with a tentative D call TRBD1 (5 bases). Between the trimmed V and J ends, which lost 4 bases and 4 bases, there was a span of 13 bases. Germline CDR1 is DFQATT and CDR2 is SNEGSKA (reference sequence). This CDR3 is 13 amino acids long. CDR3 residues: CSAIPAGRTEAFF. The DNA of the CDR3 is TGCAGTGCTATTCCGGCAGGGCGCACTGAAGCTTTCTTT.

In this sample, this clonotype turned up a few times. The V gene is TRBV9, the J gene TRBJ2-2; 8 bases map to TRBD2. This CDR3 is 17 amino acids long. CDR1 is SGDLS, CDR2 YYNGEE, per germline. The V and J ends lost 4 bases and 5 bases, in that order; junction bases with no gene match: 13. Here the CDR3 DNA reads TGTGCCAGCAGCCCCCCAGGGATAGCGGGGCGTACCGGGGAGCTGTTTTTT. Translating gives CASSPPGIAGRTGELFF.

This clonotype was counted a few times. This rearrangement joins TRBV12-3 or TRBV12-4 to TRBJ2-3; 9 nucleotides align to TRBD2. V shed 6 bases and J 1 base; nucleotides not matched to a gene: 5. The CDR3 covers 15 residues. In DNA, the CDR3 is TGTGCCAGCAGGGTTAGCGGGGGCCGCACAGATACGCAGTATTTT. As protein: CASRVSGGRTDTQYF.

V is TRBV5-1 and J is TRBJ2-1, with D possibly matching TRBD2 (7 bases). This CDR3 contains 16 residues. The V end was cut by 3 bases, the J end by 9 bases, with 22 bases between. CDR1 and CDR2 (germline): SGHRS, YFSETQ. The CDR3 DNA follows: TGCGCCAGCAGCTGGGGGGGGCCAACAGCCAAGGGTGAGCAGTTCTTC. Translating gives CASSWGGPTAKGEQFF.

V is TRBV18 and J is TRBJ2-2; D remains ambiguous. From germline, CDR1 is KGHSH and CDR2 LQKENI. V gave up 1 base and J gave up 2 bases, with 8 bases separating them. The CDR3 runs to 15 residues. The CDR3 sequence: CASSPRQTNTGELFF. The CDR3 nucleotides are TGTGCCAGCTCACCACGGCAGACTAACACCGGGGAGCTGTTTTTT. Supplemented by reference TRBV18 and TRBJ2-2, the full variable domain reads NAGVMQNPRHLVRRRGQEARLRCSPMKGHSHVYWYRQLPEEGLKFMVYLQKENIIDESGMPKERFSAEFPKEGPSILRIQQVVRGDSAAYFCASSPRQTNTGELFFGEGSRLTVL.

The chain carries TRBV20-1 and TRBJ1-5; 7 bases are shared with TRBD1. With V trimmed by 5 bases and J by 5 bases, 3 bases remained unmatched. There are 12 residues in the CDR3. Germline CDR1 reads DFQATT; CDR2 reads SNEGSKA (reference sequence). CDR3 nucleotide sequence: TGCAGTGCTGGAACAGGGGATCAGCCCCAGCATTTT. This translates into CSAGTGDQPQHF.

The chain combines TRBV28 with TRBJ2-7, with TRBD1 matching over 9 bases. Germline V gives CDR1 MDHEN, CDR2 SYDVKM. This CDR3 is 12 amino acids long. The V segment lost 9 bases and the J segment 6 bases; nucleotides outside the gene matches: 6. Written as DNA, the CDR3 is TGTGCCAGTGGACAGGGGACCCTCGAGCAGTACTTC. Protein product: CASGQGTLEQYF.